These 25 T cell receptor beta chains were sequenced from one sample in a study of blood T cell repertoires in COVID-19. Only in-frame clones appear in the TCRdb table, and some are missing; sequencing was by immunoSEQ multiplex PCR. Here the sample spans 130,000 or so clones, roughly 88% being singletons. The sequencing sample was made of peripheral blood. The receptors originated from a man between 60 and 75 years old with active or convalescent COVID-19.

In DNA form, the CDR3 reads TGTGCCAGCAGTTACCGCGATTTGGGGCCGCATGAAGCTTTCTTT. As protein: CASSYRDLGPHEAFF. The gene calls are TRBV6-5 and TRBJ1-1; D possibly corresponds to TRBD1 (5 bases). The germline gives CDR1 MNHEY, CDR2 SVGAGI. V lost 2 bases to trimming and J lost 7 bases, with 17 bases between them. The CDR3 extends over 15 amino acids.

The chain joins TRBV15 to TRBJ1-5; TRBD1 matches 7 bases. Germline lookup yields CDR1 LNHNV and CDR2 YYDKDF (reference sequence). The CDR3 has 15 amino acids. After removal of 1 base from V and 4 bases from J, the junction contained 4 bases not matched to a gene. The CDR3: CATSRGQGGNQPQHF. For the CDR3, the DNA is TGTGCCACCAGCAGAGGACAGGGTGGTAATCAGCCCCAGCATTTT.

CDR3 region: CASTPGRVFEKLFF. CDR3 in DNA: TGTGCCAGCACCCCTGGGAGGGTTTTTGAAAAACTGTTTTTT. This sequence joins TRBV28 and TRBJ1-4; D is uncertain. Trimming took off 7 bases at V and 7 bases at J, with 16 bases between the two ends. The CDR3 covers 14 residues. CDR1 MDHEN and CDR2 SYDVKM come from the germline V gene.

This rearrangement joins TRBV28 to TRBJ2-7; no reliable D call. Trimming took off 3 bases at V and 4 bases at J, with 7 bases between the two ends. The CDR3 has 12 residues. Germline loops: CDR1 MDHEN, CDR2 SYDVKM. The CDR3 DNA follows: TGTGCCAGCAGTTTGCACAGATACGAGCAGTACTTC. Residues: CASSLHRYEQYF.

J is TRBJ2-2 and V is TRBV30; D remains unclear. Germline values: CDR1 GTSNPN, CDR2 SVGIG (reference sequence). The CDR3 has 15 amino acids. V was pared by 2 bases and J by 0 bases, with 10 bases between. The CDR3 coding sequence is TGTGCCTGGAGTCCCCTAATCGCGAACACCGGGGAGCTGTTTTTT. Its protein product is CAWSPLIANTGELFF.

The V and J genes are TRBV18 and TRBJ1-1; TRBD1 matches at 8 bases. The CDR3 length is 20 residues. The V gene's germline CDR1 is KGHSH and CDR2 LQKENI. V trimming: 4 bases; J trimming: 7 bases; junction bases outside the gene matches: 26. CDR3: CASSLKGPGGALATGHEAFF. The CDR3 DNA sequence: TGTGCCAGCTCACTAAAGGGCCCAGGGGGCGCCTTGGCGACGGGCCATGAAGCTTTCTTT.

The sample holds one count of this clone. The chain couples TRBV30 to TRBJ1-1; 9 bases agree with TRBD1. This CDR3 region has 14 residues. V shed 3 bases, J shed 2 bases, and the junction held 4 bases outside the gene matches. From germline, CDR1 is GTSNPN and CDR2 SVGIG (reference sequence). In DNA form, the CDR3 reads TGTGCCTGGAGGGACAGGGGCGGTAACACTGAAGCTTTCTTT. Amino acid sequence: CAWRDRGGNTEAFF. Combining the CDR3 with reference TRBV30 and TRBJ1-1 gives the whole variable domain SQTIHQWPATLVQPVGSPLSLECTVEGTSNPNLYWYRQAAGRGLQLLFYSVGIGQISSEVPQNLSASRPQDRQFILSSKKLLLSDSGFYLCAWRDRGGNTEAFFGQGTRLTVV.

The chain uses TRBV7-3 and TRBJ2-5, with D maybe TRBD2 (6 bases). Germline CDR1 is SGHTA and CDR2 is FQGTGA. V lost 1 base and J lost 5, with 11 bases in between. The CDR3 runs 14 residues. The CDR3 reads CASSLMGGSETQYF. In nucleotides, the CDR3 is TGTGCCAGCAGCTTAATGGGGGGTTCGGAGACCCAGTACTTC.

V and J are TRBV3-1 (or the pseudogene TRBV3-2) and TRBJ1-1; D not resolved. This CDR3 contains 15 residues. V lost 1 base, J lost 0 bases, and 9 bases lay in between. CDR1 and CDR2 from the germline V gene are LGHDT and YNNKEL (reference sequence). The CDR3 protein is CASSQGVSLNTEAFF. The CDR3 DNA is TGTGCCAGCAGCCAAGGAGTAAGTCTGAACACTGAAGCTTTCTTT.

The chain carries TRBV29-1 and TRBJ1-5, with no clear D. The CDR3 length is 13 residues. CDR1 is SQVTM and CDR2 is ANQGSEA in the germline V gene. V was cut by 8 bases and J by 6 bases, with 17 bases left in between. CDR3 DNA sequence: TGCAGCCCGCACGGAGGGATGGGTCAGCCCCAGCATTTT. Translation: CSPHGGMGQPQHF.

The chain is built from TRBV10-1 and TRBJ1-1; D unclear. V lost 2 bases to trimming and J lost 3 bases, with 13 bases between them. Germline assignment: CDR1 WNHNN and CDR2 SYGVQD (reference sequence). The CDR3 loop spans 15 amino acids. The CDR3 nucleotides read TGCGCCAGCAGTGAGAGTATTTCAGGTTACACTGAAGCTTTCTTT. Protein product: CASSESISGYTEAFF.

The chain carries TRBV18 and TRBJ1-4; D unresolved. Deletions cut 1 base from V and 8 bases from J, with 11 bases between. Per the germline V gene, CDR1 is KGHSH and CDR2 is LQKENI. The CDR3 extends over 14 amino acids. The CDR3 here is CASSPLGSGEKLFF. For the CDR3, the DNA is TGTGCCAGCTCACCACTGGGGAGCGGGGAAAAACTGTTTTTT.

The gene calls are TRBV20-1 and TRBJ1-2; the D gene is possibly TRBD1 (5 bases). Germline V gives CDR1 DFQATT, CDR2 SNEGSKA (reference sequence). V was trimmed by 3 bases and J by 6 bases, leaving 14 bases between them. This CDR3 spans 13 amino acids. The CDR3 is CSASLGGGDGYTF. In DNA form, the CDR3 reads TGCAGTGCTAGTCTTGGGGGAGGTGATGGCTACACCTTC.

J is TRBJ2-2 and V is TRBV5-4; 7 bases fit TRBD1. Trimming took 4 bases from V and 7 from J; bases not matched to a gene: 13. Germline CDR1 SGHNT, CDR2 YYREEE (reference sequence). This CDR3 has 16 amino acids. The CDR3 DNA sequence: TGTGCCAGCAGCCCCGAGGGCAGGGGGAGAGGCGGGGAGCTGTTTTTT. Translation: CASSPEGRGRGGELFF.

This clone was recorded a few times. The chain has TRBV5-1 and TRBJ2-5; possibly TRBD2 for D (6 bases). The V end lost 2 bases, the J end lost 5 bases, and 10 bases lay between the germline ends. This CDR3 spans 13 amino acids. Germline CDR1 SGHRS, CDR2 YFSETQ. The CDR3 nucleotides read TGCGCCAGCAGCTTTGGGACTTGGGAGACCCAGTACTTC. Translating it yields CASSFGTWETQYF. The complete variable domain, with remaining parts taken from reference TRBV5-1 and TRBJ2-5, reads KAGVTQTPRYLIKTRGQQVTLSCSPISGHRSVSWYQQTPGQGLQFLFEYFSETQRNKGNFPGRFSGRQFSNSRSEMNVSTLELGDSALYLCASSFGTWETQYFGPGTRLLVL.

This clone has a single count. The CDR3 spells CASSSAGHNEQFF. CDR3 in DNA: TGTGCCAGCAGTTCAGCTGGGCACAATGAGCAGTTCTTC. The chain carries TRBV28 and TRBJ2-1, with D unresolved. There are 13 residues in the CDR3. V lost 4 bases and J lost 5, with 9 bases in between. Germline loops: CDR1 MDHEN, CDR2 SYDVKM. Supplemented by reference TRBV28 and TRBJ2-1, the full variable domain reads DVKVTQSSRYLVKRTGEKVFLECVQDMDHENMFWYRQDPGLGLRLIYFSYDVKMKEKGDIPEGYSVSREKKERFSLILESASTNQTSMYLCASSSAGHNEQFFGPGTRLTVL.

This clone was recorded only once. The V and J genes are TRBV5-6 and TRBJ2-1, with D uncertain. The V gene lost 5 bases and the J gene lost 8 bases, with 14 bases spanning the gap. Germline CDR1 and CDR2: SGHDT and YYEEEE. The CDR3 is 13 amino acids. This chain's CDR3 is CASRRQVWDEQFF. CDR3 bases: TGTGCCAGCAGGCGTCAGGTTTGGGATGAGCAGTTCTTC.

The chain uses TRBV14 and TRBJ2-5; 8 bases align to TRBD2. Germline V gene sequence: CDR1 SGHDN, CDR2 FVKESK. Trimming removed 2 bases from V and 4 bases from J; junction bases left unmatched: 0. This CDR3 contains 13 residues. CDR3 nucleotide sequence: TGTGCCAGCAGCCAAAGCGGGGGAGAGACCCAGTACTTC. This gives the protein CASSQSGGETQYF.

This chain links TRBV2 with TRBJ2-1; 9 nucleotides agree with TRBD2. Germline CDR1 reads SNHLY; CDR2 reads FYNNEI. This CDR3 is built from 15 residues. After removal of 3 bases from V and 1 base from J, the junction contained 1 base not matched to a gene. The CDR3 here is CASSDTSGSYNEQFF. CDR3 in DNA: TGTGCCAGCAGTGACACTAGCGGGTCCTACAATGAGCAGTTCTTC.

V usage is TRBV28 and J usage is TRBJ2-2; possibly TRBD2 for D (6 bases). Trimming shortened V by 7 bases and J by 4 bases, and 19 bases separated the two germline ends. The length of the CDR3 is 16 residues. Germline CDR1 and CDR2: MDHEN and SYDVKM. The CDR3 DNA reads as TGTGCCAGCACCTTTTGGGCCCAGGGAGGCACCGGGGAGCTGTTTTTT. Translated: CASTFWAQGGTGELFF.

This chain uses TRBV7-9 with TRBJ2-1; perhaps TRBD1 as D (5 bases). Deletions cut 3 bases from V and 4 bases from J, with 10 bases between. Per germline, CDR1 SEHNR and CDR2 FQNEAQ (reference sequence). This CDR3 is 14 amino acids long. The CDR3 coding sequence is TGTGCCAGCAGCTTCTTAGGGGCATACAATGAGCAGTTCTTC. Protein product: CASSFLGAYNEQFF.

This chain uses TRBV19 with TRBJ1-4; no clear D. The CDR3 totals 14 residues. Trimming removed 4 bases at V and 2 bases at J, with 8 bases between. Germline V gene data show CDR1 as LNHDA and CDR2 as SQIVND (reference sequence). CDR3 sequence reads: CASSRGGTNEKLFF. The CDR3 nucleotides are TGTGCCAGTAGTAGAGGTGGGACTAATGAAAAACTGTTTTTT.

This rearrangement joins TRBV28 to TRBJ1-5; possible D gene TRBD1, 5 bases. In germline, CDR1 is MDHEN, CDR2 SYDVKM. Trimming pared 7 bases from V and 1 base from J, leaving 11 bases between. The CDR3 contains 14 residues. Written as DNA, the CDR3 is TGTGCCAGCACCCCTTGGGGCAGCAATCAGCCCCAGCATTTT. Translating gives CASTPWGSNQPQHF.

This chain links TRBV2 with TRBJ1-1; D call uncertain. Germline-derived CDR1 and CDR2 are SNHLY and FYNNEI. Between the trimmed V and J ends, which lost 3 bases and 0 bases, there was a span of 8 bases. CDR3 length equals 14 residues. The CDR3 DNA sequence: TGTGCCAGCAGTGAGGAGTACTTGAACACTGAAGCTTTCTTT. It yields the protein CASSEEYLNTEAFF.

The rearrangement joins TRBV2 to TRBJ2-7; possibly TRBD1 for D (5 bases). The CDR3 length is 13 residues. Trimming stripped 7 bases from V and 4 bases from J, with 14 bases between. From germline, CDR1 is SNHLY and CDR2 FYNNEI. Written as DNA, the CDR3 is TGTGCCAGCACAAGGGGCGGTTCATACGAGCAGTACTTC. It specifies CASTRGGSYEQYF.